This T cell receptor beta chain was retrieved from a study of yellow fever vaccine responses in identical twins. Study-level results: Reported findings indicate that twins' vaccine T cell responses seemed partially convergent, partially personalized.

A remark on this clonotype: What it binds is not known.

V was trimmed by 2 bases and J by 5 bases, leaving 13 bases between them. Germline CDR1 and CDR2: SNHLY and FYNNEI. The CDR3 spans 15 residues. Each CDR3 protein is one row after TCRdb ran MiXCR on the RT-PCR reads. Among roughly 14,000 distinct CDR3 sequences listed, 70% to 85% were seen once. This TCR was recovered from a woman aged 18-29 years who received the yellow fever vaccine. V and J are TRBV2 and TRBJ2-1; weak D call: TRBD2 (5 bases). Sequenced here: T cells from blood (PBMCs), unsorted or a sorted subset (not recorded which), sampled before or after yellow fever vaccination (not recorded which). CDR3: CASSERGRYHNEQFF. CDR3 nucleotides: TGTGCCAGCAGTGAAAGAGGGCGGTATCACAATGAGCAGTTCTTC.